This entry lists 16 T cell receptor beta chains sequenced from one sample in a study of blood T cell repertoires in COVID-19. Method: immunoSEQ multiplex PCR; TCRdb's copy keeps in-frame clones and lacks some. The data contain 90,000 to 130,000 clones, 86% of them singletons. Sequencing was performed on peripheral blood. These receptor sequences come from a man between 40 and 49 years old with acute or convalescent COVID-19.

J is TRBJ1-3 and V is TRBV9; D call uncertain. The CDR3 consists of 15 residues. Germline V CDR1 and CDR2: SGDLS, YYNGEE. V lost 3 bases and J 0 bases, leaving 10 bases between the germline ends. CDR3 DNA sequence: TGTGCCAGCAGCGATTCACCGAGCTCTGGAAACACCATATATTTT. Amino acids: CASSDSPSSGNTIYF.

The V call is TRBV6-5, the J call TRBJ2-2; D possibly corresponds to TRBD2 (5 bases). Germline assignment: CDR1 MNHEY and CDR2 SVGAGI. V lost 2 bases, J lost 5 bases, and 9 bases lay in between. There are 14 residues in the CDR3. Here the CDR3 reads CASSYGGVTGELFF. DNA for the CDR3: TGTGCCAGCAGTTACGGAGGCGTTACCGGGGAGCTGTTTTTT.

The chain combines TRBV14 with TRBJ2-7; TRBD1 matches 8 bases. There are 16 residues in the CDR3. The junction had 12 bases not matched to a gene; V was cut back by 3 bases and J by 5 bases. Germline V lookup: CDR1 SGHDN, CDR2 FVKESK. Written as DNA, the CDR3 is TGTGCCAGCAGCCACCGAATCACAGGGGGTGGAAACGAGCAGTACTTC. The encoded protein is CASSHRITGGGNEQYF.

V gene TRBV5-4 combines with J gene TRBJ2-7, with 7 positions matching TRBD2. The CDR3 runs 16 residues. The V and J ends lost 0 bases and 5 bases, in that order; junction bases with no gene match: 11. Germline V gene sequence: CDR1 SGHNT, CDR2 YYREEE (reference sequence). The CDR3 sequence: CASSLGGVWTSDEQYF. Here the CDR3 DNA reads TGTGCCAGCAGCTTGGGAGGGGTTTGGACTAGTGACGAGCAGTACTTC.

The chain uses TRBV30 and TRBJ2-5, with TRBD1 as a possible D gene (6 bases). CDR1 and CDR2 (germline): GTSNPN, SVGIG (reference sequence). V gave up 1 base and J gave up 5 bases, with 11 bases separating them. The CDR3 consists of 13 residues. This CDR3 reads CAWSAGVGETQYF. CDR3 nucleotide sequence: TGTGCCTGGAGTGCAGGGGTAGGGGAGACCCAGTACTTC.

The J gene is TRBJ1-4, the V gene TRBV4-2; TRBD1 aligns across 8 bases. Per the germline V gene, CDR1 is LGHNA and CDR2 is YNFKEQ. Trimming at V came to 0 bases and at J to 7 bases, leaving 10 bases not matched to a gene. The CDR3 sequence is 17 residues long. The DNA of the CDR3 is TGTGCCAGCAGCCAAGATAATGCGGCAGGGGGCTTTGAAAAACTGTTTTTT. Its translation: CASSQDNAAGGFEKLFF.

The CDR3 region is CAWSAGVGQPQHF. The CDR3 DNA sequence: TGTGCCTGGAGTGCCGGGGTAGGACAGCCCCAGCATTTT. The J gene is TRBJ1-5, the V gene TRBV30; D not certain. With 1 base removed from V and 7 bases from J, the gap between germline ends came to 11 bases. CDR1 is GTSNPN and CDR2 is SVGIG in the germline V gene (reference sequence). The CDR3 runs 13 residues.

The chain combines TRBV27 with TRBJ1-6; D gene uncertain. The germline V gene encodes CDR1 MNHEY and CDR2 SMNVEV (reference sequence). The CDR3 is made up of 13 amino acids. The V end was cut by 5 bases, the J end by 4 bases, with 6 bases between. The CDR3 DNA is TGTGCCAGCAGTCAGGTTTATAATTCACCCCTCCACTTT. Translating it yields CASSQVYNSPLHF.

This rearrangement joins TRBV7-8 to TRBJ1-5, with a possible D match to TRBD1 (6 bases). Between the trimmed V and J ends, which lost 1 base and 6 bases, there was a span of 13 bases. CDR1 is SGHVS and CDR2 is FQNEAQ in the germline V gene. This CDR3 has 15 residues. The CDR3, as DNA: TGTGCCAGCAGCTTAGGAACAGGGTACGCTCAGCCCCAGCATTTT. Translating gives CASSLGTGYAQPQHF.

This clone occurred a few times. CDR3 sequence reads: CASNSMFGEGGNKGNEQFF. The CDR3 coding sequence is TGTGCCAGTAATAGTATGTTTGGTGAGGGCGGGAATAAAGGTAATGAGCAGTTCTTC. The chain combines TRBV19 with TRBJ2-1; D is possibly TRBD2 (6 bases). The CDR3 totals 19 residues. The V end lost 7 bases, the J end lost 7 bases, and 32 bases lay between the germline ends. The germline CDR1 and CDR2 sequences are LNHDA and SQIVND (reference sequence).

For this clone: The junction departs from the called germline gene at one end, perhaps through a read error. The CDR3 region is CASSLRDRGSF. The DNA of the CDR3 is TGCGCCAGCAGCTTGCGGGACAGGGGATCTTTC. The J gene is TRBJ2-7, the V gene TRBV5-1; 10 positions match TRBD1. This CDR3 is 11 amino acids long. The germline V gene has CDR1 SGHRS and CDR2 YFSETQ.

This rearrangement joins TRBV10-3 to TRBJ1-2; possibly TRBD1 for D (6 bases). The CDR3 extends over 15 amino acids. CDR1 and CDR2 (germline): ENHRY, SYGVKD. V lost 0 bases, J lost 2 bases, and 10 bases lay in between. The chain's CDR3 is CAISESGQGNYGYTF. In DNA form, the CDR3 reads TGTGCCATCAGTGAGTCGGGGCAGGGGAACTATGGCTACACCTTC.

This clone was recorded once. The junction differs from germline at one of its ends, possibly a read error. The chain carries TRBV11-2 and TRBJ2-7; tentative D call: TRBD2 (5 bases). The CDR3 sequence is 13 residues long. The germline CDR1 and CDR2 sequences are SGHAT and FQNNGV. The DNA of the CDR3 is TGTGCCAGCAGCTCCCGGACGGGGAAGCAGGCGGACTTC. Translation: CASSSRTGKQADF. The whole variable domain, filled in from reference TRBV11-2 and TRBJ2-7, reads EAGVAQSPRYKIIEKRQSVAFWCNPISGHATLYWYQQILGQGPKLLIQFQNNGVVDDSQLPKDRFSAERLKGVDSTLKIQPAKLEDSAVYLCASSSRTGKQADFGPGTRLTVT.

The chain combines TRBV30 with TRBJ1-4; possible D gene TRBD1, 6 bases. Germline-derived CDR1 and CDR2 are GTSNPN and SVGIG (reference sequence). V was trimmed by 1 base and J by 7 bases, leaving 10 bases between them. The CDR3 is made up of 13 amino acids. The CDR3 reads CAWSGAGVEKLFF. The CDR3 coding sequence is TGTGCCTGGAGTGGGGCAGGGGTTGAAAAACTGTTTTTT.

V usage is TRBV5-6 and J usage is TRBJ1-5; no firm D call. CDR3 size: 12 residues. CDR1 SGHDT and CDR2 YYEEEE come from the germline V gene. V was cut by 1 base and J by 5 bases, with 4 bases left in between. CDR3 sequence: CASSLLDQPQHF. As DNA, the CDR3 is TGTGCCAGCAGCTTGCTCGATCAGCCCCAGCATTTT.

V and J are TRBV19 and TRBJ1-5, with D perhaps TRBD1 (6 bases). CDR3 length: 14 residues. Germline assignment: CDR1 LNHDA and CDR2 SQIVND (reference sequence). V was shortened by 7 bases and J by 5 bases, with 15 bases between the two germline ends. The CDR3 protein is CASTKQGDYQPQHF. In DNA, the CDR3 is TGTGCCAGTACAAAACAGGGTGACTATCAGCCCCAGCATTTT.